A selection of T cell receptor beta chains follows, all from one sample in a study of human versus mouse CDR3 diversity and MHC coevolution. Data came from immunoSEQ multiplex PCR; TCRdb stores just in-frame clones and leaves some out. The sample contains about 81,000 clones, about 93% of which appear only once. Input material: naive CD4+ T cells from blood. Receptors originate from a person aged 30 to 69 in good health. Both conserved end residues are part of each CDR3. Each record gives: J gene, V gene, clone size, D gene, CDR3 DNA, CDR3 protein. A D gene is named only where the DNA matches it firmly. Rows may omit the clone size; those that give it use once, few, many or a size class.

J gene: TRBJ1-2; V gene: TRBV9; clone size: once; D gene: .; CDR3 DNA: TGTGCCAGCAGCCCCCGACAGGCCCAAAGCAGGCGTGGCTACACCTTC; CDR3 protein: CASSPRQAQSRRGYTF
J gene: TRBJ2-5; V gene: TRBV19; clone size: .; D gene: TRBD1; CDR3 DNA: TGTGCCAGTGGTCCCGGGACAGGGTGGGGAGGCGAGACCCAGTACTTC; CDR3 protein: CASGPGTGWGGETQYF
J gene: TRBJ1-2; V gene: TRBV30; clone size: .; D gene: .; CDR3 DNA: TGTGCCTGGAGTGTAATCCACCAGGGAATCTATGGCTACACCTTC; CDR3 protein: CAWSVIHQGIYGYTF
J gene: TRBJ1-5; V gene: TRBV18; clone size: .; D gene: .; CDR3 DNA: TGTGCCAGCTCACGCGCCACTATCAGGGGCGCGGAGAGTCAGCCCCAGCATTTT; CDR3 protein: CASSRATIRGAESQPQHF
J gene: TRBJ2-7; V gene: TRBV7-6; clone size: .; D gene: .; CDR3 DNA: TGTGCCAGCAGCGAAACAGGTATTTCCTACGAGCAGTACTTC; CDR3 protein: CASSETGISYEQYF
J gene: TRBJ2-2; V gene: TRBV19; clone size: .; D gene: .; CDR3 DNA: TGTGCCAGTATGGCCGGAAGAAGGGGAAGGGGAGGCACCGGGGAGCTGTTTTTT; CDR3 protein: CASMAGRRGRGGTGELFF
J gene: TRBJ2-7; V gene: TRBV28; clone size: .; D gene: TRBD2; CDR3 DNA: TGTGCCAGCAACCCAACCCAGGGACTAGCGGATCCCTACGAGCAGTACTTC; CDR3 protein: CASNPTQGLADPYEQYF
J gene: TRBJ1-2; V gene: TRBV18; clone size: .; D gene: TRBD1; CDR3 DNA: TGTGCCAGCTCACTTTACGACAGGGCTAACTATGGCTACACCTTC; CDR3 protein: CASSLYDRANYGYTF
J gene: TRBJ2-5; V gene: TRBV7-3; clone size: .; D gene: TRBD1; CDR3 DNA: TGTGCCAGCAGCTCCGGACAGGGTAGAGAGCAGTACTTC; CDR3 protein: CASSSGQGREQYF
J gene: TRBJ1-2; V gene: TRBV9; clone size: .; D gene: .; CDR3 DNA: TGTGCCAGCAGCCCGACGACAGGACGCTATGGCTACACCTTC; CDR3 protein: CASSPTTGRYGYTF
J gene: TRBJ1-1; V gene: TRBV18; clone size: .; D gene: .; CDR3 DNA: TGTGCCAGCTCACCCCCGCCGGACGGGAAAGCTTTCTTT; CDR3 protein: CASSPPPDGKAFF
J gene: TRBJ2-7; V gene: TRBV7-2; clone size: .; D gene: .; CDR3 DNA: TGTGCCAGCAGCTCTTCTCCAGGGGTCCCCTACGAGCAGTACTTC; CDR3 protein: CASSSSPGVPYEQYF